The next 10 T cell receptor beta chains were all read from a single sample in a study of cytomegalovirus exposure and HLA in healthy donors. The method was immunoSEQ multiplex PCR; TCRdb's version includes in-frame clones alone and lacks a portion of them. The sample includes 300,000 to 450,000 clones, approximately 90% of them seen just once. Input material: PBMCs. The receptors derive from a woman aged 18-29 years in good health and CMV-seronegative.

The chain carries TRBV28 and TRBJ2-7, with D perhaps TRBD1 (5 bases). CDR1 MDHEN and CDR2 SYDVKM come from the germline V gene. This CDR3 spans 15 amino acids. The V end was cut by 3 bases, the J end by 2 bases, with 14 bases between. CDR3 residues: CASSFWSTGPYEQYF. CDR3 in DNA: TGTGCCAGCAGTTTCTGGTCAACAGGACCCTACGAGCAGTACTTC.

This clone appeared once. J is TRBJ2-1 and V is TRBV6-1; D call uncertain. The V gene's germline CDR1 is MNHNS and CDR2 SASEGT. V was cut by 2 bases and J by 7 bases, with 3 bases left in between. The CDR3 runs to 11 residues. CDR3 sequence: CASSESNEQFF. CDR3 coding DNA: TGTGCCAGCAGTGAATCGAATGAGCAGTTCTTC.

The V gene is TRBV28, the J gene TRBJ1-2, with TRBD1 identical over 7 bases. This CDR3 is built from 16 residues. Germline assignment: CDR1 MDHEN and CDR2 SYDVKM. V was pared by 5 bases and J by 3 bases, with 12 bases of the junction left unmatched. CDR3 coding DNA: TGTGCCAGCAGTCGAGCCCGCAGGGGACAGCACTATGGCTACACCTTC. Residues: CASSRARRGQHYGYTF.

The V and J genes are TRBV5-6 and TRBJ2-1, with 8 nucleotides matching TRBD2. The V gene's germline CDR1 is SGHDT and CDR2 YYEEEE. This CDR3 region has 17 residues. The V segment lost 3 bases and the J segment 2 bases; nucleotides outside the gene matches: 10. CDR3 region: CASSSGGGRAAYNEQFF. The CDR3 DNA reads TGTGCCAGCAGCTCCGGCGGGGGGAGGGCCGCCTACAATGAGCAGTTCTTC. The full variable domain, in which reference TRBV5-6 and TRBJ2-1 provide the parts outside the CDR3, is DAGVTQSPTHLIKTRGQQVTLRCSPKSGHDTVSWYQQALGQGPQFIFQYYEEEERQRGNFPDRFSGHQFPNYSSELNVNALLLGDSALYLCASSSGGGRAAYNEQFFGPGTRLTVL.

The V gene is TRBV27, the J gene TRBJ1-5, with 8 bases identical to TRBD1. Germline CDR1 MNHEY, CDR2 SMNVEV (reference sequence). V shed 5 bases, J shed 6 bases, and the junction held 12 bases outside the gene matches. The CDR3 loop spans 16 amino acids. Written as DNA, the CDR3 is TGTGCCAGCAGTACCACGGACAGGGTCGGTAGTCAGCCCCAGCATTTT. Its protein product is CASSTTDRVGSQPQHF.

The chain carries TRBV27 and TRBJ1-4, with TRBD1 matching over 7 bases. The V and J ends lost 2 bases and 1 base, in that order; junction bases with no gene match: 10. The CDR3 contains 18 residues. The germline V gene encodes CDR1 MNHEY and CDR2 SMNVEV (reference sequence). CDR3 bases: TGTGCCAGCAGTTTAATTTCAGGGGGTAGAGGAACTAATGAAAAACTGTTTTTT. It encodes CASSLISGGRGTNEKLFF.

The chain employs TRBV27 and TRBJ2-2; D gene uncertain. The germline V and J ends were trimmed by 3 bases and 6 bases, with 5 bases remaining between them. The CDR3 is 12 residues long. Germline assignment: CDR1 MNHEY and CDR2 SMNVEV (reference sequence). Written as DNA, the CDR3 is TGTGCCAGCAGTTTCGGTCCCGGGGAGCTGTTTTTT. Protein product: CASSFGPGELFF.

This rearrangement joins TRBV2 to TRBJ2-7; D is unclear. Germline V gives CDR1 SNHLY, CDR2 FYNNEI. Trimming took 4 bases from V and 7 from J, leaving 2 bases between them. CDR3 length: 9 amino acids. The CDR3 loop reads CASSAEQYF. Here the CDR3 DNA reads TGTGCCAGCAGTGCAGAGCAGTACTTC.

This clone was observed a single time. The chain couples TRBV19 to TRBJ2-7; 7 positions agree with TRBD1. Germline V lookup: CDR1 LNHDA, CDR2 SQIVND (reference sequence). V shed 6 bases and J 0 bases; nucleotides not matched to a gene: 5. The CDR3 consists of 14 residues. CDR3 nucleotide sequence: TGTGCCAGTAGACAGGGGCCTAGCTCCTACGAGCAGTACTTC. Amino acids: CASRQGPSSYEQYF.

V and J are TRBV9 and TRBJ2-4; TRBD1 aligns across 7 bases. The length of the CDR3 is 15 residues. The germline gives CDR1 SGDLS, CDR2 YYNGEE. The junction had 6 bases not matched to a gene; V was cut back by 3 bases and J by 3 bases. The DNA of the CDR3 is TGTGCCAGCAGCGGACGAACAGGGGACAAAAACATTCAGTACTTC. This translates into CASSGRTGDKNIQYF.